This TCR beta chain stems from a study of cytomegalovirus exposure and HLA in healthy donors. Study-level results: Per a prior analysis, the majority of TCR beta V segments were productive roughly 90% or roughly 30% of the time. Later work found most CMV-associated TCR beta chains apparently HLA-restricted. It was taken for granted in presence/absence analyses that sequencing depth across donors was roughly uniform.

PCR primers comprised 60 Vbeta and 13 Jbeta primers. The data were produced by immunoSEQ multiplex PCR, yet TCRdb's version contains in-frame clones alone and is incomplete. The data show around 130,000 clones, with approximately 80% seen just once and 1.4% to 1.5% held by the top ten. Concerning this clone itself: Its antigen is undetermined.

Between the trimmed V and J ends, which lost 4 bases and 2 bases, there was a span of 24 bases. This CDR3 spans 19 amino acids. The germline V gene has CDR1 SGHVS and CDR2 FQNEAQ. Material: PBMCs. This chain links TRBV7-8 with TRBJ1-5; D is undetermined. The TCR originated in a young woman in good health and CMV-seronegative. The CDR3 DNA is TGTGCCAGCAGCTCCCGAGGGAAAACCTCTTCAGATGGCAATCAGCCCCAGCATTTT. Its protein product is CASSSRGKTSSDGNQPQHF.